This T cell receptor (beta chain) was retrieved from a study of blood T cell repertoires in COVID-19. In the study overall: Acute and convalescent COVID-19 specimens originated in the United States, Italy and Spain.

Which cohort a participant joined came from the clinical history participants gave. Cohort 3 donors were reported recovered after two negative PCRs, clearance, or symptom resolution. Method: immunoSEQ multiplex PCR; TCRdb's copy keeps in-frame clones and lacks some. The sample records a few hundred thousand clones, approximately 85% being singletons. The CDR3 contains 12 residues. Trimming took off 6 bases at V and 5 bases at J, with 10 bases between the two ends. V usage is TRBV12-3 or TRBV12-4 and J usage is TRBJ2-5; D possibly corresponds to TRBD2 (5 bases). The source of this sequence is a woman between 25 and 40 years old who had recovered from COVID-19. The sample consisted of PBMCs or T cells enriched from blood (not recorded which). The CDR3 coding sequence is TGTGCCAGCAGCCTCTTAGCGGAGACCCAGTACTTC. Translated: CASSLLAETQYF.